Presented here are 27 T cell receptor beta chains from one specimen sequenced in a study of shared clonotypes between healthy human individuals. Using immunoSEQ multiplex PCR, the repertoire was profiled, and TCRdb retains in-frame clones only, with some absent. There are 500,000 to 550,000 clones in the sample; about 96% occur only once, and around 0.066% lies in the top ten. The sequencing sample was made of naive CD4+ T cells sorted from blood. The sample's subset: CD45RA+ positively selected. Source of these receptors: a woman under 40 in good health.

The genes are TRBV7-9 and TRBJ2-5; 8 nucleotides agree with TRBD2. The V and J ends lost 4 bases and 2 bases, in that order; junction bases with no gene match: 9. Germline V CDR1 and CDR2: SEHNR, FQNEAQ (reference sequence). The CDR3 covers 16 residues. This chain's CDR3 is CASSWASGGRQETQYF. For the CDR3, the DNA is TGTGCCAGCAGCTGGGCGAGCGGGGGCCGTCAAGAGACCCAGTACTTC.

The V call is TRBV29-1, the J call TRBJ1-4, with a weak D call TRBD1 (5 bases). The V and J ends lost 0 bases and 5 bases respectively, with 10 bases between them. This CDR3 has 14 residues. Germline CDR1 is SQVTM and CDR2 is ANQGSEA. This CDR3 reads CSVEEGELNEKLFF. CDR3 nucleotide sequence: TGCAGCGTTGAAGAAGGGGAACTCAATGAAAAACTGTTTTTT.

With respect to this clone: This sample also contains other DNA sequences that code for the same CDR3. V is TRBV4-2 and J is TRBJ2-3, with a tentative D call TRBD2 (5 bases). CDR3 length: 14 amino acids. V was shortened by 1 base and J by 0 bases, with 5 bases between the two germline ends. Germline CDR1 and CDR2: LGHNA and YNFKEQ. The CDR3 DNA reads as TGTGCCAGCAGCCAAGGCGGGAGCACAGATACGCAGTATTTT. This gives the protein CASSQGGSTDTQYF.

The chain links TRBV28 to TRBJ2-2; D might be TRBD1 or TRBD2, each matching 5 bases. Germline CDR1 and CDR2: MDHEN and SYDVKM. The V and J ends lost 4 bases and 3 bases respectively, with 12 bases between them. This CDR3 comprises 15 residues. The CDR3 is CASSYWDGDTGELFF. The CDR3 DNA is TGTGCCAGCAGTTACTGGGACGGGGACACCGGGGAGCTGTTTTTT.

Regarding this clone: The same CDR3 is also encoded by other DNA sequences in this sample. The chain recombines TRBV5-1 with TRBJ2-5, with D possibly TRBD2 on 6 matching bases. In germline, CDR1 is SGHRS, CDR2 YFSETQ. Trimming cost V 0 bases and J 5 bases, with 8 bases left between them. CDR3 size: 13 residues. Here the CDR3 DNA reads TGCGCCAGCAGCTTGGTGGGGGGTGAGACCCAGTACTTC. The encoded protein is CASSLVGGETQYF.

The rearrangement joins TRBV28 to TRBJ1-5, with D maybe TRBD1 (6 bases). CDR3 length: 15 amino acids. V lost 3 bases and J lost 4, with 13 bases in between. Germline V gene data show CDR1 as MDHEN and CDR2 as SYDVKM. CDR3 sequence reads: CASSFVTGTNQPQHF. The CDR3 region has the DNA TGTGCCAGCAGTTTCGTCACAGGGACAAATCAGCCCCAGCATTTT.

V gene TRBV6-1 combines with J gene TRBJ1-4, with D hard to call. The CDR3 sequence is 15 residues long. V lost 2 bases to trimming and J lost 7 bases, with 14 bases between them. The germline V gene has CDR1 MNHNS and CDR2 SASEGT. The CDR3 is CASSEYGSSGEKLFF. The CDR3 region has the DNA TGTGCCAGCAGTGAATACGGCAGCTCTGGTGAAAAACTGTTTTTT.

CDR3 residues: CASSEPGYGYTF. CDR3 DNA: TGTGCCAGCAGTGAACCAGGATATGGCTACACCTTC. The chain uses TRBV2 and TRBJ1-2; no reliable D call. Trimming shortened V by 2 bases and J by 5 bases, and 6 bases separated the two germline ends. Germline assignment: CDR1 SNHLY and CDR2 FYNNEI. There are 12 residues in the CDR3.

V gene TRBV5-5 combines with J gene TRBJ2-7; 12 bases align to TRBD2. This CDR3 region has 18 residues. With 1 base clipped from V and 4 bases from J, the junction kept 12 bases outside the gene matches. Looked up from germline, CDR1 is SGHKS and CDR2 is YYEKEE (reference sequence). In DNA, the CDR3 is TGTGCCAGCAGCTTGAGTCTAGCGGGAGGGCGGTCTTCGTACGAGCAGTACTTC. This gives the protein CASSLSLAGGRSSYEQYF. Based on the CDR3 plus reference TRBV5-5 and TRBJ2-7, the full variable domain is DAGVTQSPTHLIKTRGQQVTLRCSPISGHKSVSWYQQVLGQGPQFIFQYYEKEERGRGNFPDRFSARQFPNYSSELNVNALLLGDSALYLCASSLSLAGGRSSYEQYFGPGTRLTVT.

The rearrangement links TRBV19 to TRBJ1-4; 8 nucleotides align to TRBD1. Per germline, CDR1 LNHDA and CDR2 SQIVND (reference sequence). The CDR3 has 14 residues. V was clipped by 5 bases and J by 3 bases; unmatched bases: 2. The CDR3 reads CASSETGANEKLFF. In nucleotides, the CDR3 is TGTGCCAGTAGTGAGACAGGGGCTAATGAAAAACTGTTTTTT.

CDR3 coding DNA: TGTGCCAGCAGCGCCGGTAGCCCGTCTCTTGGGGAGCAGTACTTC. The encoded protein is CASSAGSPSLGEQYF. This chain connects TRBV7-2 to TRBJ2-5, with D maybe TRBD2 (5 bases). V shed 5 bases and J shed 11 bases, with 24 bases lying between them. The germline V gene encodes CDR1 SGHTA and CDR2 FQGNSA. CDR3 size: 15 residues.

The rearrangement joins TRBV7-9 to TRBJ2-2, with unresolved D. Germline V gene lookup returns CDR1 SEHNR and CDR2 FQNEAQ (reference sequence). This CDR3 comprises 13 residues. Trimming pared 1 base from V and 8 bases from J, leaving 8 bases between. The CDR3 nucleotides are TGTGCCAGCAGCTTAGGGGCAAGAGGGGAGCTGTTTTTT. Protein sequence: CASSLGARGELFF.

The rearrangement uses TRBV10-3 and TRBJ2-3, with 9 bases identical to TRBD2. Germline V lookup: CDR1 ENHRY, CDR2 SYGVKD. V gave up 3 bases and J gave up 2 bases; unmatched junction bases: 3. The CDR3 is 15 residues long. The CDR3 nucleotides read TGTGCCATCAGTGATTTAGCGGGAGTCACAGATACGCAGTATTTT. Its translation: CAISDLAGVTDTQYF.

This chain uses TRBV5-4 with TRBJ1-3, with TRBD1 identical over 8 bases. The CDR3 has 18 residues. Germline assignment: CDR1 SGHNT and CDR2 YYREEE (reference sequence). J was trimmed by 0 bases and V by 0 bases; bases with no gene match: 8. CDR3 sequence (DNA): TGTGCCAGCAGCTTGGAGGGACAGGCCCGCCGCTCTGGAAACACCATATATTTT. Its protein is CASSLEGQARRSGNTIYF.

The chain combines TRBV11-3 with TRBJ2-2, with D tentatively TRBD2 (6 bases). V shed 1 base and J shed 7 bases, with 7 bases lying between them. Germline CDR1 reads SGHNT; CDR2 reads YENEEA. This CDR3 region has 13 residues. The CDR3 DNA reads as TGTGCCAGCAGCTTAGCGCGGGGCGGGGAGCTGTTTTTT. Translating it yields CASSLARGGELFF.

The chain joins TRBV6-5 to TRBJ1-2; D possibly corresponds to TRBD1 (5 bases). The germline gives CDR1 MNHEY, CDR2 SVGAGI. Between the trimmed V and J ends, which lost 6 bases and 0 bases, there was a span of 11 bases. The CDR3 sequence is 14 residues long. CDR3 DNA sequence: TGTGCCAGCAGGGGGGAAGCCTCTAACTATGGCTACACCTTC. Amino acid sequence: CASRGEASNYGYTF.

The CDR3 reads CASSLMGEYTEAFF. In nucleotides, the CDR3 is TGTGCCAGCAGTTTAATGGGAGAGTACACTGAAGCTTTCTTT. The V and J genes are TRBV27 and TRBJ1-1; D gene ambiguous. Trimming removed 2 bases at V and 3 bases at J, with 10 bases between. Germline lookup yields CDR1 MNHEY and CDR2 SMNVEV (reference sequence). The CDR3 is 14 amino acids.

In its sample, this clone was seen once. The chain couples TRBV5-4 to TRBJ2-3, with 15 nucleotides matching TRBD2. Per the germline V gene, CDR1 is SGHNT and CDR2 is YYREEE (reference sequence). Unmatched junction bases numbered 5, after V lost 0 bases and J lost 3 bases. The CDR3 length is 18 residues. CDR3 sequence: CASSLGGLAGGPTDTQYF. DNA of the CDR3: TGTGCCAGCAGCTTGGGTGGACTAGCGGGAGGGCCGACAGATACGCAGTATTTT. Combining the CDR3 with reference TRBV5-4 and TRBJ2-3 gives the whole variable domain ETGVTQSPTHLIKTRGQQVTLRCSSQSGHNTVSWYQQALGQGPQFIFQYYREEENGRGNFPPRFSGLQFPNYSSELNVNALELDDSALYLCASSLGGLAGGPTDTQYFGPGTRLTVL.

Here the CDR3 reads CASSLGGDGEQYF. The CDR3 coding sequence is TGTGCCAGCAGCTTAGGGGGCGACGGCGAGCAGTACTTC. V is TRBV11-2 and J is TRBJ2-7, with D perhaps matching TRBD1 (5 bases). The germline V and J ends were trimmed by 1 base and 6 bases, with 10 bases remaining between them. From germline, CDR1 is SGHAT and CDR2 FQNNGV. This CDR3 region has 13 residues.

The J gene is TRBJ1-1, the V gene TRBV15; D unresolved. V gave up 4 bases and J gave up 2 bases, with 14 bases separating them. The CDR3 sequence is 15 residues long. Germline V CDR1 and CDR2: LNHNV, YYDKDF (reference sequence). The CDR3 sequence is CATSTPDRGNTEAFF. The CDR3, as DNA: TGTGCCACCAGCACCCCAGACCGAGGTAACACTGAAGCTTTCTTT.

The CDR3 reads CASSEPGSGYTF. Written as DNA, the CDR3 is TGTGCCAGCAGTGAACCGGGTTCTGGCTACACCTTC. The chain links TRBV6-1 to TRBJ1-2, with D hard to call. The germline V and J ends were trimmed by 2 bases and 7 bases, with 8 bases remaining between them. The CDR3 is 12 residues long. Germline V lookup: CDR1 MNHNS, CDR2 SASEGT.

V gene TRBV27 combines with J gene TRBJ1-5, with D maybe TRBD1 (5 bases). In germline, CDR1 is MNHEY, CDR2 SMNVEV (reference sequence). The CDR3 runs 12 residues. V lost 6 bases and J lost 9, with 12 bases in between. In nucleotides, the CDR3 is TGTGCCAGCAGCCTACCGGGGGGGCCCCAGCATTTT. It encodes CASSLPGGPQHF.

The chain uses TRBV29-1 and TRBJ2-5, with 11 nucleotides matching TRBD1. Germline CDR1 reads SQVTM; CDR2 reads ANQGSEA. V gave up 6 bases and J gave up 4 bases; unmatched junction bases: 4. The CDR3 has 13 residues. This CDR3 is CSVQDRGRETQYF. CDR3 DNA: TGCAGCGTCCAGGACAGGGGGCGAGAGACCCAGTACTTC.

This rearrangement joins TRBV2 to TRBJ2-3; 12 nucleotides agree with TRBD2. This CDR3 is built from 16 residues. Trimming cost V 4 bases and J 4 bases; bases outside gene matches: 6. CDR1 is SNHLY and CDR2 is FYNNEI in the germline V gene. The CDR3 DNA is TGTGCCAGCAGTGGCTCTAGCGGGAGGGGGGCAGATACGCAGTATTTT. Translated, it gives CASSGSSGRGADTQYF.

The chain carries TRBV7-8 and TRBJ2-7, with 7 bases identical to TRBD2. The J segment lost 3 bases and the V segment lost 1 base, leaving 12 bases of the junction unmatched. This CDR3 has 17 residues. CDR1 SGHVS and CDR2 FQNEAQ come from the germline V gene. CDR3 coding DNA: TGTGCCAGCAGCTTAGGGCGCGGTCTAGCGGCCAACTACGAGCAGTACTTC. It translates to CASSLGRGLAANYEQYF. Variable domain in full (rest from reference TRBV7-8 and TRBJ2-7): GAGVSQSPRYKVAKRGQDVALRCDPISGHVSLFWYQQALGQGPEFLTYFQNEAQLDKSGLPSDRFFAERPEGSVSTLKIQRTQQEDSAVYLCASSLGRGLAANYEQYFGPGTRLTVT.

CDR3 loop: CASSLVDKTYEQYF. Written as DNA, the CDR3 is TGTGCCAGCAGCTTGGTGGACAAGACCTACGAGCAGTACTTC. The chain has TRBV5-4 and TRBJ2-7; the D gene is possibly TRBD1 (5 bases). CDR1 is SGHNT and CDR2 is YYREEE in the germline V gene (reference sequence). CDR3 length: 14 amino acids. V was cut by 0 bases and J by 2 bases, with 9 bases left in between.

V usage is TRBV28 and J usage is TRBJ2-7; D gene uncertain. Deletions cut 3 bases from V and 5 bases from J, with 20 bases between. The germline gives CDR1 MDHEN, CDR2 SYDVKM. The CDR3 has 16 amino acids. The CDR3 here is CASSFFLKWAPHEQYF. CDR3 coding DNA: TGTGCCAGCAGTTTTTTCCTGAAATGGGCACCCCACGAGCAGTACTTC.